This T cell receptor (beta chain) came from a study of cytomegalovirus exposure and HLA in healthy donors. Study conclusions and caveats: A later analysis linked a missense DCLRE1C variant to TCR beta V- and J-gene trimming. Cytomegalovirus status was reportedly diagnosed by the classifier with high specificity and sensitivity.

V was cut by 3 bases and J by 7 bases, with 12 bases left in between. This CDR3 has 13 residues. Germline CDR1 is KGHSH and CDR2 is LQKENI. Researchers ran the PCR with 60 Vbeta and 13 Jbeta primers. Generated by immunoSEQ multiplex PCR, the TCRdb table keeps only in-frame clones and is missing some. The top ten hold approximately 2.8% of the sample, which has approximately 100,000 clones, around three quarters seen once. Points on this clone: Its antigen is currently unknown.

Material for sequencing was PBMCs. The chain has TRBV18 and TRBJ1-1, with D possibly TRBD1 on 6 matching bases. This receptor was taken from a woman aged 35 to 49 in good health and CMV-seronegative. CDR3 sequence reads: CASSPTRDNEAFF. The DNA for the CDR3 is TGTGCCAGCTCACCCACACGGGACAATGAAGCTTTCTTT.